This entry lists 5 T cell receptor beta chains sequenced from one sample in a study of beta chain features in type 1 diabetes. Sequenced material consisted of expressed TCRB transcripts (all of the isolated RNA was reverse transcribed). Data came from immunoSEQ multiplex PCR; TCRdb stores just in-frame clones and leaves some out. The sample includes about 40,000 clones, approximately 60% of them seen just once. The sequencing sample was made of Tregs from blood. The receptors shown here come from a woman younger than 45 in good health.

This clone was counted once. This chain joins TRBV7-2 and TRBJ1-4, with TRBD1 matching 9 bases. The CDR3 consists of 15 residues. Per germline, CDR1 SGHTA and CDR2 FQGNSA. J lost 7 bases, V lost 5 bases, and 8 bases had no gene match. DNA of the CDR3: TGTGCCAGCAGCCTTAAGACAGGGGGAGGTGAAAAACTGTTTTTT. It is translated as CASSLKTGGGEKLFF.

The J gene is TRBJ1-2, the V gene TRBV19; 10 bases map to TRBD1. The CDR3 consists of 14 residues. V dropped 5 bases and J dropped 2; count of bases not matched to a gene: 2. The germline gives CDR1 LNHDA, CDR2 SQIVND (reference sequence). CDR3 nucleotide sequence: TGTGCCAGTAGTCGGACAGGGGGAAACTATGGCTACACCTTC. Its protein is CASSRTGGNYGYTF.

This clone was detected a few times. The chain has TRBV28 and TRBJ2-7; 8 nucleotides agree with TRBD1. V was pared by 7 bases and J by 2 bases, with 7 bases of the junction left unmatched. Germline V gene lookup returns CDR1 MDHEN and CDR2 SYDVKM. There are 14 residues in the CDR3. In nucleotides, the CDR3 is TGTGCCAGCACCCCGGGACAGGAGACCTACGAGCAGTACTTC. As protein: CASTPGQETYEQYF.

The CDR3 DNA reads as TGTGCCAGCAGTTACAGCAGGAGCACAGATACGCAGTATTTT. Protein sequence: CASSYSRSTDTQYF. V is TRBV6-5 and J is TRBJ2-3; D uncertain. Trimming stripped 2 bases from V and 0 bases from J, with 6 bases between. Germline CDR1 reads MNHEY; CDR2 reads SVGAGI. The CDR3 covers 14 residues.

This clone showed up just a few times. V is TRBV29-1 and J is TRBJ2-5, with D perhaps matching TRBD2 (5 bases). The CDR3 is 14 amino acids. The germline gives CDR1 SQVTM, CDR2 ANQGSEA. V was cut by 0 bases and J by 5 bases, with 13 bases left in between. The CDR3 spells CSVEDEGTPETQYF. The CDR3 region has the DNA TGCAGCGTTGAAGATGAGGGCACTCCGGAGACCCAGTACTTC.